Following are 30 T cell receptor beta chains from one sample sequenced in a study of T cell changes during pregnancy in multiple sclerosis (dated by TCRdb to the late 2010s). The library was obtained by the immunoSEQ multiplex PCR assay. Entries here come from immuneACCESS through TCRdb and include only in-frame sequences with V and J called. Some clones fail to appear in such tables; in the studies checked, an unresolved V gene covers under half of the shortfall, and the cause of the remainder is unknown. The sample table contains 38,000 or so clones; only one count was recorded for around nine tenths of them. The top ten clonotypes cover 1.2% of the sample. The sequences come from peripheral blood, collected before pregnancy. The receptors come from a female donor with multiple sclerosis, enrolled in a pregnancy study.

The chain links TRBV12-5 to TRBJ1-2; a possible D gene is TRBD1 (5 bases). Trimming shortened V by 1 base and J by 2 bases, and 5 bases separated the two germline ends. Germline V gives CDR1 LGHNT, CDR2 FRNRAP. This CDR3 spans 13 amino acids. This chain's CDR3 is CASGLGQNYGYTF. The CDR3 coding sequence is TGTGCTAGTGGTTTGGGACAGAACTATGGCTACACCTTC.

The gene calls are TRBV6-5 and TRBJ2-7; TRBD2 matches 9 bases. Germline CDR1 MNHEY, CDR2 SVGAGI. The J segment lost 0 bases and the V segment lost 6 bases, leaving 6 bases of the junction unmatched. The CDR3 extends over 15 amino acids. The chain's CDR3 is CASSPISGSSYEQYF. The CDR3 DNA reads TGTGCCAGCAGCCCCATTAGCGGGAGCTCCTACGAGCAGTACTTC.

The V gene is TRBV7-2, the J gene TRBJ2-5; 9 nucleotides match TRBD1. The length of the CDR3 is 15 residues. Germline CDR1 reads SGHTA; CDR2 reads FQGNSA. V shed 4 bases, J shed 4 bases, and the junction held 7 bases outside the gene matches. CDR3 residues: CASSSSTGGRETQYF. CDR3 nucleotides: TGTGCCAGCAGCTCGTCGACAGGGGGGAGAGAGACCCAGTACTTC.

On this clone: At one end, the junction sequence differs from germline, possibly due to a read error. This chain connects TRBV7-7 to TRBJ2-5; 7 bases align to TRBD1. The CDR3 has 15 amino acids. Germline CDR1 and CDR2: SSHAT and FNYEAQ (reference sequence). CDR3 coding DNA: TGTGCTAGCAGTGAGCAGGGGGTCCCACAAGAGACCCAGTACTTC. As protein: CASSEQGVPQETQYF.

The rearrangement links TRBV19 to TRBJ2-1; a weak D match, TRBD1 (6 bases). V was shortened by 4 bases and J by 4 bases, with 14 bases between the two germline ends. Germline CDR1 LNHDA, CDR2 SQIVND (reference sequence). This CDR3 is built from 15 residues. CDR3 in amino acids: CASSTPGTSYNEQFF. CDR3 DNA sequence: TGTGCCAGTAGTACACCGGGGACATCTTACAATGAGCAGTTCTTC. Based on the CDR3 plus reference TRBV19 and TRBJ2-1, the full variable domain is DGGITQSPKYLFRKEGQNVTLSCEQNLNHDAMYWYRQDPGQGLRLIYYSQIVNDFQKGDIAEGYSVSREKKESFPLTVTSAQKNPTAFYLCASSTPGTSYNEQFFGPGTRLTVL.

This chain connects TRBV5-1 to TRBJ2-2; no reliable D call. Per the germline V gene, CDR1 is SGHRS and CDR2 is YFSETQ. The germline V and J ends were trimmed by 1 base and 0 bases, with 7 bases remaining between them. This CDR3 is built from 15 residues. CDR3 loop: CASSLTASNTGELFF. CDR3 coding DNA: TGCGCCAGCAGCTTGACAGCCTCGAACACCGGGGAGCTGTTTTTT.

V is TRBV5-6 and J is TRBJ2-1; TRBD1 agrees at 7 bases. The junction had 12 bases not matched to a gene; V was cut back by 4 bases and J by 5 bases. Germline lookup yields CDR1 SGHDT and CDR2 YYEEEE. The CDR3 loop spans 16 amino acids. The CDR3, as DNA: TGTGCCAGCAGCCCAACAGGGGCCCCTACTAACAATGAGCAGTTCTTC. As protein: CASSPTGAPTNNEQFF.

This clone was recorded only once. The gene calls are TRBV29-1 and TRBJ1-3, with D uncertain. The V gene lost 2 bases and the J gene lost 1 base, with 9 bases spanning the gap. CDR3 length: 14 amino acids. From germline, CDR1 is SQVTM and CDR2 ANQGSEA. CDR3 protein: CSVESSESGNTIYF. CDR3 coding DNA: TGCAGCGTTGAAAGTTCAGAATCTGGAAACACCATATATTTT. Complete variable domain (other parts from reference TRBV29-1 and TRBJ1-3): SAVISQKPSRDICQRGTSLTIQCQVDSQVTMMFWYRQQPGQSLTLIATANQGSEATYESGFVIDKFPISRPNLTFSTLTVSNMSPEDSSIYLCSVESSESGNTIYFGEGSWLTVV.

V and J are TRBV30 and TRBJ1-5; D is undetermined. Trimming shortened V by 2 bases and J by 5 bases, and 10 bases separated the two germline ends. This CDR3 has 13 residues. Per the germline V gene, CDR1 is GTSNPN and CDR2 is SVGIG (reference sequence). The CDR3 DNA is TGTGCCTGGAGTCGGGAATCGGATCAGCCCCAGCATTTT. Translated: CAWSRESDQPQHF.

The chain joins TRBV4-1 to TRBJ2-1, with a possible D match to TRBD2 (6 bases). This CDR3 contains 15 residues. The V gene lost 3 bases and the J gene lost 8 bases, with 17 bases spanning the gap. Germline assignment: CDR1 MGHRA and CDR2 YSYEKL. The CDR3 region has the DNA TGCGCCAGCAGCCATCTAGGAGGGATGGTTTATGAGCAGTTCTTC. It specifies CASSHLGGMVYEQFF.

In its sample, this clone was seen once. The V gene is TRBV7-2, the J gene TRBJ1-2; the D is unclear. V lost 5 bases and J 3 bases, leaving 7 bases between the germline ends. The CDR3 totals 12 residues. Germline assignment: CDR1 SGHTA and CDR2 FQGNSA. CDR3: CASSSGHYGYTF. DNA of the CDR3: TGTGCCAGCAGCAGCGGGCACTATGGCTACACCTTC.

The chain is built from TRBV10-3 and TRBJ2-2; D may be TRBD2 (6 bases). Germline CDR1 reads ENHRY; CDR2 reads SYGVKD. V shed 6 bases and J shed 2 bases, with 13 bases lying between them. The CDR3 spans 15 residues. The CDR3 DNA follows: TGTGCCATCAGGCCGGGACTGATTAACACCGGGGAGCTGTTTTTT. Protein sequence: CAIRPGLINTGELFF.

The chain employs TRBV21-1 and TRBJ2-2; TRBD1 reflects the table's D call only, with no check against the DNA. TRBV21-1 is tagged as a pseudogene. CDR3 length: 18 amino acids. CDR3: CASKSRAGLPPNTGELFF. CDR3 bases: TGTGCCAGCAAAAGTCGGGCAGGGTTGCCGCCGAACACCGGGGAGCTGTTTTTT.

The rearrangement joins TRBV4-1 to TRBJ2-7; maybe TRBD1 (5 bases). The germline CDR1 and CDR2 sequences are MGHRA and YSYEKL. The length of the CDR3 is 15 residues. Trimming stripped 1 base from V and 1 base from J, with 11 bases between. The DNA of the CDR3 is TGCGCCAGCAGCCAAGTTGTGGGGCCTTCCTACGAGCAGTACTTC. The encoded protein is CASSQVVGPSYEQYF.

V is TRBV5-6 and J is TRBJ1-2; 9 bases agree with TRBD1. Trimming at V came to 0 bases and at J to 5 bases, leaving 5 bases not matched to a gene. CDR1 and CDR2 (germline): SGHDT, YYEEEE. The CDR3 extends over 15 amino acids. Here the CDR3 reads CASSLGGTGRYGYTF. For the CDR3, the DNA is TGTGCCAGCAGCTTGGGCGGGACAGGGAGGTATGGCTACACCTTC.

DNA for the CDR3: TGTGCCAGCAGCCAGGCCGGGACTAGCGGCTACGAGCAGTACTTC. Protein sequence: CASSQAGTSGYEQYF. This sequence joins TRBV7-9 and TRBJ2-7; 11 bases fit TRBD2. V lost 5 bases and J lost 3; bases outside the gene matches: 6. The CDR3 has 15 residues. Germline V gene sequence: CDR1 SEHNR, CDR2 FQNEAQ (reference sequence).

In nucleotides, the CDR3 is TGTGCCAGCAGCTTACAGGCAGCCGGGGCCAACGTCCTGACTTTC. It encodes CASSLQAAGANVLTF. The rearrangement links TRBV7-9 to TRBJ2-6; D is undetermined. The CDR3 spans 15 residues. The germline gives CDR1 SEHNR, CDR2 FQNEAQ (reference sequence). The V end was cut by 2 bases, the J end by 4 bases, with 9 bases between.

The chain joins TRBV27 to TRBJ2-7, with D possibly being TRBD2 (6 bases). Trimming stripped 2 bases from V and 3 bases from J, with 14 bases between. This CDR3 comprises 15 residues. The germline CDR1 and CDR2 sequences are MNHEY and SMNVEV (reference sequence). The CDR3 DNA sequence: TGTGCCAGCAGTTTAAAAAGTCGGGGGTTCTACGAGCAGTACTTC. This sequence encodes CASSLKSRGFYEQYF.

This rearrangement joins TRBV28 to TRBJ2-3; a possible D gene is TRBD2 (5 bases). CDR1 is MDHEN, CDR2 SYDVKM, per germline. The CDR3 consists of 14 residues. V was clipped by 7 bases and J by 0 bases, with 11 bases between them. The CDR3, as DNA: TGTGCCAGCACCCGAAGCGGCAGCACAGATACGCAGTATTTT. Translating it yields CASTRSGSTDTQYF.

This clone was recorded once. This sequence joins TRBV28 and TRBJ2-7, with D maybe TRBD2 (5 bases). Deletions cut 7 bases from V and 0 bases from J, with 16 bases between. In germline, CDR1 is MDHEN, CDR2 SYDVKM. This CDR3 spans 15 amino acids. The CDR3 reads CASTRTGIYSYEQYF. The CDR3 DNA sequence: TGTGCCAGCACGCGTACCGGGATATACTCCTACGAGCAGTACTTC.

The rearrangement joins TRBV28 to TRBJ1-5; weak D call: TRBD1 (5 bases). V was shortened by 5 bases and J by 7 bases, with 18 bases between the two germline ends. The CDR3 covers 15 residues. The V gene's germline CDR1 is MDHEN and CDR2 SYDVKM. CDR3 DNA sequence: TGTGCCAGCAGTATGCAGGGAAAGAACGGGCAGCCCCAGCATTTT. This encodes CASSMQGKNGQPQHF.

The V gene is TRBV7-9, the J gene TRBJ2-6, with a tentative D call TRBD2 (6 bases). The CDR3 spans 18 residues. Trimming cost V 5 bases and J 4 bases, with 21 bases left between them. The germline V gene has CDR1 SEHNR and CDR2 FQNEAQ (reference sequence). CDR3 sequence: CASSPTSGSTSGANVLTF. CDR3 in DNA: TGTGCCAGCAGCCCAACTTCAGGCTCCACTAGCGGGGCCAACGTCCTGACTTTC. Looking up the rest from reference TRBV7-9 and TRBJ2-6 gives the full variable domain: DTGVSQNPRHKITKRGQNVTFRCDPISEHNRLYWYRQTLGQGPEFLTYFQNEAQLEKSRLLSDRFSAERPKGSFSTLEIQRTEQGDSAMYLCASSPTSGSTSGANVLTFGAGSRLTVL.

The CDR3 sequence: CASSRELAPGELFF. CDR3 nucleotide sequence: TGTGCCAGCAGCCGTGAACTAGCGCCCGGGGAGCTGTTTTTT. V usage is TRBV4-2 and J usage is TRBJ2-2; 7 bases fit TRBD2. The germline V gene has CDR1 LGHNA and CDR2 YNFKEQ. The CDR3 totals 14 residues. Trimming at V came to 4 bases and at J to 6 bases, leaving 5 bases not matched to a gene.

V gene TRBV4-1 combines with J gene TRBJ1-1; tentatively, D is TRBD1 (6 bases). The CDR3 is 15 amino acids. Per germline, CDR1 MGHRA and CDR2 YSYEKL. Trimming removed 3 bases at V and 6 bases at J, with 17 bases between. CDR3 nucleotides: TGCGCCAGCAGCCATCCACCGACAGGTCGAGCTGAAGCTTTCTTT. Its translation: CASSHPPTGRAEAFF.

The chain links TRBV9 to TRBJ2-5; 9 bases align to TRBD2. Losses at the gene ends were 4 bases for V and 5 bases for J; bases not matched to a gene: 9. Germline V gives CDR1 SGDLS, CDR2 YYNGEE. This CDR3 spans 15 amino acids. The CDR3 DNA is TGTGCCAGCAGCTCGTTTGGCGGGAGGGTTGAGACCCAGTACTTC. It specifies CASSSFGGRVETQYF. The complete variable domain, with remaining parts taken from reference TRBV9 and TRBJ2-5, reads DSGVTQTPKHLITATGQRVTLRCSPRSGDLSVYWYQQSLDQGLQFLIQYYNGEERAKGNILERFSAQQFPDLHSELNLSSLELGDSALYFCASSSFGGRVETQYFGPGTRLLVL.

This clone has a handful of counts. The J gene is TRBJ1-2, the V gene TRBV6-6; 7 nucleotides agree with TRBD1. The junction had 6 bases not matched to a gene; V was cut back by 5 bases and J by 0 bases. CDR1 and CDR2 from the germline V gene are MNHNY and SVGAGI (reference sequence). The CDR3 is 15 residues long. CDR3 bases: TGTGCCAGCAGTGGGGGACAGTCGACTAACTATGGCTACACCTTC. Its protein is CASSGGQSTNYGYTF.

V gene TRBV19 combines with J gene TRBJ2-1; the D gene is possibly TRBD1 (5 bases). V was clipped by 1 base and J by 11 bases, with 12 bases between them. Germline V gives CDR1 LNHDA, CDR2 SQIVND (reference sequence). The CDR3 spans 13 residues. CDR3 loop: CASSIVQAAQQFF. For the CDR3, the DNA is TGTGCCAGTAGTATAGTACAGGCGGCTCAGCAGTTCTTC.

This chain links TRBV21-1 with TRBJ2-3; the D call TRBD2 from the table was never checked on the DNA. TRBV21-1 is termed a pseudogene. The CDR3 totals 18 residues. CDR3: CASSKPLGVERRTDTQYF. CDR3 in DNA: TGTGCCAGCAGCAAACCCCTCGGGGTCGAAAGGAGGACAGATACGCAGTATTTT.

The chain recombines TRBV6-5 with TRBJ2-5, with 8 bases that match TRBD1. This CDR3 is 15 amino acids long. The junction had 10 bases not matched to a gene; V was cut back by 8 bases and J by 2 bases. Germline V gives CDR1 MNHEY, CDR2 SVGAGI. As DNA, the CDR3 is TGTGCCAGCGCTCAGGGGGCGAGCGTACAAGAGACCCAGTACTTC. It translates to CASAQGASVQETQYF.

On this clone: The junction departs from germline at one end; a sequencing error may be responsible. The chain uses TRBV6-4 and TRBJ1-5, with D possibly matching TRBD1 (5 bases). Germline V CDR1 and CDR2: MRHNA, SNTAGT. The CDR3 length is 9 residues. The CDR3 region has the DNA TGTGCCAGCGGTGAAGGGGAGCATTTT. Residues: CASGEGEHF.